One sample yielded the 25 T cell receptor beta chains listed below, sequenced in a study of blood T cell repertoires in COVID-19. The data were produced by immunoSEQ multiplex PCR, yet TCRdb's version contains in-frame clones alone and is incomplete. The table has just over 75,000 clones, 84% seen once; the top ten hold 3.5%. The sample comprised peripheral blood. These receptors came from a man aged 50-60 years with acute or convalescent COVID-19.

The chain combines TRBV7-7 with TRBJ2-5; 7 bases match TRBD2. In germline, CDR1 is SSHAT, CDR2 FNYEAQ (reference sequence). The length of the CDR3 is 16 residues. The V and J ends lost 5 bases and 2 bases, in that order; junction bases with no gene match: 11. The CDR3 spells CASSPGRGILQETQYF. The DNA for the CDR3 is TGTGCCAGCAGCCCTGGGCGGGGGATTCTACAAGAGACCCAGTACTTC.

The chain recombines TRBV12-3 or TRBV12-4 with TRBJ1-1; D is unresolved. The CDR3 is made up of 13 amino acids. V was clipped by 6 bases and J by 0 bases, with 8 bases between them. The CDR3 loop is CASRKTLNTEAFF. The CDR3 DNA is TGTGCCAGCAGGAAGACTCTGAACACTGAAGCTTTCTTT.

The chain links TRBV10-3 to TRBJ2-7, with 11 bases matching TRBD1. The CDR3 spans 16 residues. The V gene end was trimmed by 4 bases and the J gene end by 3 bases; junction bases not matched to a gene: 8. The germline V gene has CDR1 ENHRY and CDR2 SYGVKD. The CDR3 DNA reads TGTGCCATCAGTGGGGACACGGGACAGGGGGTCTACGAGCAGTACTTC. Protein product: CAISGDTGQGVYEQYF.

Note on this clone: The germline gene is not matched at one end of the junction; a read error may be the cause. This chain connects TRBV29-1 to TRBJ2-7, with 7 bases that match TRBD2. From germline, CDR1 is SQVTM and CDR2 ANQGSEA. This CDR3 has 13 amino acids. In DNA form, the CDR3 reads TGTGGAGTGGGGGAGGGCCTTGTGAACGAGCAGTACTTC. Translated, it gives CGVGEGLVNEQYF.

This chain uses TRBV28 with TRBJ1-5; no reliable D call. The CDR3 length is 13 residues. Germline CDR1 and CDR2: MDHEN and SYDVKM. V dropped 3 bases and J dropped 4 bases, with 7 bases sitting between them. CDR3 nucleotides: TGTGCCAGCAGTTTCGAGAATAATCAGCCCCAGCATTTT. Protein sequence: CASSFENNQPQHF.

This chain connects TRBV5-6 to TRBJ2-7; no firm D call. Trimming removed 4 bases at V and 0 bases at J, with 11 bases between. Germline assignment: CDR1 SGHDT and CDR2 YYEEEE. There are 14 residues in the CDR3. CDR3 sequence (DNA): TGTGCCAGCAGCCTGTCACAGAGCTCCTACGAGCAGTACTTC. This codes for CASSLSQSSYEQYF. Using reference TRBV5-6 and TRBJ2-7 for the parts outside the CDR3, the full variable domain is DAGVTQSPTHLIKTRGQQVTLRCSPKSGHDTVSWYQQALGQGPQFIFQYYEEEERQRGNFPDRFSGHQFPNYSSELNVNALLLGDSALYLCASSLSQSSYEQYFGPGTRLTVT.

The chain uses TRBV5-1 and TRBJ2-3; TRBD2 matches 7 bases. Trimming took 4 bases from V and 0 from J; bases not matched to a gene: 11. Germline V gives CDR1 SGHRS, CDR2 YFSETQ. This CDR3 has 17 amino acids. CDR3 protein: CASSSLGGFKSTDTQYF. CDR3 nucleotide sequence: TGCGCCAGCAGCAGCTTGGGGGGGTTTAAGAGCACAGATACGCAGTATTTT.

The V and J genes are TRBV27 and TRBJ2-5; no clear D. CDR1 is MNHEY and CDR2 is SMNVEV in the germline V gene (reference sequence). Trimming left V 6 bases short and J 5 bases short, with 13 bases between. The CDR3 is 13 amino acids. Written as DNA, the CDR3 is TGTGCCAGCAGCTCCTTAGATTGGGAGACCCAGTACTTC. Translation: CASSSLDWETQYF.

This chain connects TRBV9 to TRBJ2-7, with 10 bases fitting TRBD2. V dropped 2 bases and J dropped 3; count of bases not matched to a gene: 5. CDR3 size: 15 residues. From germline, CDR1 is SGDLS and CDR2 YYNGEE. The CDR3 reads CASSVDLAGDYEQYF. The DNA for the CDR3 is TGTGCCAGCAGCGTTGATCTAGCGGGAGACTACGAGCAGTACTTC.

The chain combines TRBV3-1 (or the pseudogene TRBV3-2) with TRBJ1-3; 8 bases map to TRBD1. CDR1 is LGHDT, CDR2 YNNKEL, per germline (reference sequence). The trim removed 6 bases at V and 1 base at J, leaving 5 bases unmatched. This CDR3 is 15 amino acids long. This CDR3 reads CASSSDRASGNTIYF. CDR3 nucleotide sequence: TGTGCCAGCAGTTCGGACAGGGCATCTGGAAACACCATATATTTT.

This chain joins TRBV19 and TRBJ1-2; D might be TRBD1 (5 bases). Trimming stripped 4 bases from V and 4 bases from J, with 16 bases between. This CDR3 has 15 amino acids. Germline assignment: CDR1 LNHDA and CDR2 SQIVND (reference sequence). This CDR3 reads CASSSDRYHIYGYTF. For the CDR3, the DNA is TGTGCCAGTAGTAGCGACAGATACCACATCTATGGCTACACCTTC.

The rearrangement uses TRBV3-1 (or the pseudogene TRBV3-2) and TRBJ2-1, with TRBD2 matching over 11 bases. Germline values: CDR1 LGHDT, CDR2 YNNKEL (reference sequence). V shed 2 bases and J 16 bases; nucleotides not matched to a gene: 7. The CDR3 is 13 residues long. The chain's CDR3 is CASSQNSGRVLFF. For the CDR3, the DNA is TGTGCCAGCAGCCAAAATAGCGGGAGGGTCTTATTCTTC.

The V and J genes are TRBV30 and TRBJ2-3; 7 nucleotides line up with TRBD2. The CDR3 runs to 14 residues. V lost 0 bases, J lost 8 bases, and 8 bases stayed unmatched. Germline-derived CDR1 and CDR2 are GTSNPN and SVGIG (reference sequence). CDR3 DNA: TGTGCCTGGAGTGTATCGGGCGGGAGAGCTACGCAGTATTTT. This encodes CAWSVSGGRATQYF.

The genes are TRBV27 and TRBJ1-4; 7 bases agree with TRBD1. The CDR3 has 15 amino acids. Germline lookup yields CDR1 MNHEY and CDR2 SMNVEV (reference sequence). V was pared by 5 bases and J by 5 bases, with 8 bases of the junction left unmatched. The CDR3: CASSPQDRRNEKLFF. CDR3 bases: TGTGCCAGCAGTCCTCAGGACAGGAGGAATGAAAAACTGTTTTTT.

The chain has TRBV24-1 and TRBJ2-2; 7 positions agree with TRBD1. The V gene end was trimmed by 4 bases and the J gene end by 3 bases; junction bases not matched to a gene: 7. The CDR3 spans 16 residues. Germline V gives CDR1 KGHDR, CDR2 SFDVKD. The CDR3 bases are TGTGCCACCAGTGACCAGGACAGGTCGGACACCGGGGAGCTGTTTTTT. This sequence encodes CATSDQDRSDTGELFF.

The chain employs TRBV29-1 and TRBJ1-4, with a weak D call TRBD1 (5 bases). CDR1 SQVTM and CDR2 ANQGSEA come from the germline V gene. V was shortened by 4 bases and J by 13 bases, with 13 bases between the two germline ends. The CDR3 extends over 11 amino acids. The CDR3 is CSVGTNGRLFF. DNA for the CDR3: TGCAGCGTTGGGACAAACGGACGACTGTTTTTT.

The J gene is TRBJ1-1, the V gene TRBV29-1, with TRBD1 as a possible D gene (5 bases). Germline-derived CDR1 and CDR2 are SQVTM and ANQGSEA. The CDR3 spans 14 residues. V lost 4 bases, J lost 0 bases, and 12 bases lay in between. The CDR3 reads CSVGMAGMNTEAFF. The CDR3 nucleotides read TGCAGCGTTGGAATGGCAGGGATGAACACTGAAGCTTTCTTT.

The chain carries TRBV7-7 and TRBJ2-1; possibly TRBD2 for D (6 bases). Germline CDR1 SSHAT, CDR2 FNYEAQ (reference sequence). The V end lost 1 base, the J end lost 12 bases, and 13 bases lay between the germline ends. The CDR3 spans 13 residues. The CDR3: CASSLDPSAGQFF. DNA for the CDR3: TGTGCCAGCAGCTTAGACCCGTCAGCGGGGCAGTTCTTC.

This clone was detected only once. This chain links TRBV30 with TRBJ2-1, with TRBD2 matching 7 bases. CDR3 size: 13 residues. Germline-derived CDR1 and CDR2 are GTSNPN and SVGIG (reference sequence). With V trimmed by 1 base and J by 11 bases, 8 bases remained unmatched. CDR3 bases: TGTGCCTGGAGTGAAGATAGCGGGTTCAAGCAGTTCTTC. Protein sequence: CAWSEDSGFKQFF.

This chain uses TRBV19 with TRBJ2-7; TRBD1 matches 7 bases. Germline CDR1 and CDR2: LNHDA and SQIVND (reference sequence). The CDR3 loop spans 14 amino acids. With 1 base clipped from V and 1 base from J, the junction kept 1 base outside the gene matches. The CDR3: CASSIGGQSYEQYF. The CDR3 DNA sequence: TGTGCCAGTAGTATAGGGGGACAGTCCTACGAGCAGTACTTC.

This chain links TRBV5-1 with TRBJ1-4; D is perhaps TRBD1 (5 bases). V lost 3 bases, J lost 0 bases, and 12 bases lay in between. CDR1 SGHRS and CDR2 YFSETQ come from the germline V gene. This CDR3 comprises 16 residues. CDR3 region: CASSWRQKATNEKLFF. CDR3 bases: TGCGCCAGCAGCTGGCGACAGAAAGCAACTAATGAAAAACTGTTTTTT.

The V and J genes are TRBV11-1 and TRBJ2-3; D is possibly TRBD2 (5 bases). Germline CDR1 is SGHAT and CDR2 is FQDESV (reference sequence). Trimming removed 5 bases from V and 4 bases from J, with 16 bases in between. This CDR3 is 15 amino acids long. CDR3 nucleotide sequence: TGTGCCAGCAGCCGGACTCCCACGCACGCAGATACGCAGTATTTT. This codes for CASSRTPTHADTQYF.

J is TRBJ2-7 and V is TRBV28, with 7 positions matching TRBD2. The CDR3 runs to 14 residues. V was pared by 1 base and J by 3 bases, with 3 bases of the junction left unmatched. Germline V gene data show CDR1 as MDHEN and CDR2 as SYDVKM. The chain's CDR3 is CASSLSGGIYEQYF. The CDR3, as DNA: TGTGCCAGCAGTTTATCCGGGGGGATCTACGAGCAGTACTTC.

CDR3 coding DNA: TGCGCCAGCAGCTTGGGACAGGGAAGCGATGGCTACACCTTC. Its translation is CASSLGQGSDGYTF. The chain has TRBV5-1 and TRBJ1-2; the match to TRBD1 covers 7 bases. After removal of 0 bases from V and 6 bases from J, the junction contained 5 bases not matched to a gene. CDR3 length equals 14 residues. Germline V gene sequence: CDR1 SGHRS, CDR2 YFSETQ.

The V call is TRBV4-3, the J call TRBJ1-4; possibly TRBD1 for D (6 bases). Germline V gene sequence: CDR1 LGHNA, CDR2 YSLEER. This CDR3 has 17 amino acids. V was trimmed by 0 bases and J by 7 bases, leaving 18 bases between them. CDR3 residues: CASSQDPTGNHAEKLFF. CDR3 in DNA: TGCGCCAGCAGCCAAGACCCAACAGGGAATCATGCTGAAAAACTGTTTTTT.